This TCR beta chain stems from a study of cytomegalovirus exposure and HLA in healthy donors. As for the study in general: Early released data had about 85 million unique TCRs, all coming from HLA-typed donors.

This clone was picked up a small number of times. Antigen unknown. The germline CDR1 and CDR2 sequences are MDHEN and SYDVKM. V was clipped by 8 bases and J by 4 bases; unmatched bases: 5. The CDR3 length is 12 residues. Study observations and caveats: Looking again later, the authors saw that most CMV-associated TCR beta chains seemed HLA-restricted. The study designated around 150 TCR beta chains cytomegalovirus-associated.

60 Vbeta and 13 Jbeta primers were used in PCR. Repertoires were generated with immunoSEQ multiplex PCR, while TCRdb's copy carries only in-frame clones and drops some. The sample lists about 160,000 clones, approximately 79% occurring once. The sequencing input was PBMCs. The chain couples TRBV28 to TRBJ2-7; TRBD2 agrees at 7 bases. The receptor was isolated from a man aged 55 to 70 in good health and CMV-seronegative. CDR3 region: CASVSGMYEQYF. The CDR3 nucleotides read TGTGCCAGCGTCAGCGGGATGTACGAGCAGTACTTC.